These 30 T cell receptor beta chains originate from one sample sequenced in a study of blood T cell repertoires in COVID-19. Here immunoSEQ multiplex PCR was the method, and the copy in TCRdb shows in-frame clones only, minus some. The sample has approximately 310,000 clones, 70% to 90% seen once. Sequencing input: PBMCs or T cells enriched from blood (not recorded which). These receptors originate from a man in his thirties or forties who had recovered from COVID-19.

The chain has TRBV11-1 and TRBJ2-7; weak D call: TRBD1 (6 bases). The ends were cut back, 4 bases at V and 6 bases at J, with 13 bases in the middle. CDR1 and CDR2 from the germline V gene are SGHAT and FQDESV (reference sequence). This CDR3 has 13 amino acids. Here the CDR3 DNA reads TGTGCCAGCAGCTACGGACAGAACGGCGAGCAGTACTTC. As protein: CASSYGQNGEQYF.

The chain carries TRBV6-5 and TRBJ2-1; perhaps TRBD2 as D (5 bases). Germline V gene data show CDR1 as MNHEY and CDR2 as SVGAGI. The CDR3 extends over 13 amino acids. V was cut by 6 bases and J by 1 base, with 7 bases left in between. Here the CDR3 reads CASRLASYNEQFF. Written as DNA, the CDR3 is TGTGCCAGCAGATTAGCGTCCTACAATGAGCAGTTCTTC.

The gene calls are TRBV24-1 and TRBJ1-1, with D perhaps TRBD1 (5 bases). V was trimmed by 7 bases and J by 10 bases, leaving 27 bases between them. The CDR3 extends over 16 amino acids. Per germline, CDR1 KGHDR and CDR2 SFDVKD. The DNA for the CDR3 is TGTGCCACCAGGGGAGAGGGACTTCCCTCTGGGTCGGCAGCTTTCTTT. It yields the protein CATRGEGLPSGSAAFF.

The CDR3 nucleotides are TGCGCCAGCAGCTTGATGGGACAGGGGGCCGCAGAGACCCAGTACTTC. The encoded protein is CASSLMGQGAAETQYF. The genes are TRBV5-1 and TRBJ2-5, with 12 bases aligning to TRBD1. V lost 1 base to trimming and J lost 4 bases; unmatched junction nucleotides: 5. The germline CDR1 and CDR2 sequences are SGHRS and YFSETQ. The CDR3 is 16 amino acids.

V and J are TRBV7-3 and TRBJ2-1; TRBD1 matches at 8 bases. The CDR3 extends over 15 amino acids. V shed 2 bases and J 3 bases; nucleotides not matched to a gene: 3. Germline V gene data show CDR1 as SGHTA and CDR2 as FQGTGA. CDR3 sequence (DNA): TGTGCCAGCAGCTTAGACAGGGGCTTCTACAATGAGCAGTTCTTC. Its translation is CASSLDRGFYNEQFF.

This clone was seen a single time. This chain uses TRBV9 with TRBJ2-5; tentatively, D is TRBD1 (6 bases). Trimming removed 3 bases from V and 3 bases from J, with 15 bases in between. The CDR3 has 15 residues. Germline-derived CDR1 and CDR2 are SGDLS and YYNGEE. The CDR3 is CASSGTGTPKETQYF. For the CDR3, the DNA is TGTGCCAGCAGCGGAACCGGGACACCGAAAGAGACCCAGTACTTC.

The chain carries TRBV30 and TRBJ1-2, with 8 bases identical to TRBD1. V shed 4 bases and J 6 bases; nucleotides not matched to a gene: 10. This CDR3 spans 14 amino acids. Germline V gives CDR1 GTSNPN, CDR2 SVGIG (reference sequence). CDR3 nucleotides: TGTGCCTGGACCGCCGGGACAGGCTATAATGGCTACACCTTC. Residues: CAWTAGTGYNGYTF.

This sequence joins TRBV6-2 or TRBV6-3 and TRBJ2-4; 7 bases fit TRBD1. V lost 3 bases, J lost 1 base, and 6 bases stayed unmatched. From germline, CDR1 is MNHEY and CDR2 SVGEGT. CDR3 size: 16 residues. CDR3 region: CASSYSGQRAKNIQYF. In nucleotides, the CDR3 is TGTGCCAGCAGTTATTCGGGACAGCGGGCCAAAAACATTCAGTACTTC.

The chain recombines TRBV9 with TRBJ2-2, with TRBD2 as a possible D gene (7 bases). The germline V gene encodes CDR1 SGDLS and CDR2 YYNGEE. The CDR3 totals 17 residues. The V end was cut by 2 bases, the J end by 0 bases, with 14 bases between. The chain's CDR3 is CASSVSWGGANTGELFF. The CDR3 nucleotides are TGTGCCAGCAGCGTGTCTTGGGGGGGCGCGAACACCGGGGAGCTGTTTTTT.

J is TRBJ1-1 and V is TRBV11-2, with 8 bases aligning to TRBD1. Germline assignment: CDR1 SGHAT and CDR2 FQNNGV. Trimming took 1 base from V and 7 from J; bases not matched to a gene: 5. The CDR3 is made up of 14 amino acids. CDR3 sequence reads: CASSLVRGTGEAFF. CDR3 DNA: TGTGCCAGCAGCTTAGTACGAGGGACAGGTGAAGCTTTCTTT. Complete variable domain (other parts from reference TRBV11-2 and TRBJ1-1): EAGVAQSPRYKIIEKRQSVAFWCNPISGHATLYWYQQILGQGPKLLIQFQNNGVVDDSQLPKDRFSAERLKGVDSTLKIQPAKLEDSAVYLCASSLVRGTGEAFFGQGTRLTVV.

The chain carries TRBV6-1 and TRBJ2-7, with D perhaps TRBD1 (6 bases). V shed 1 base and J shed 4 bases, with 14 bases lying between them. Germline loops: CDR1 MNHNS, CDR2 SASEGT. This CDR3 region has 15 residues. DNA for the CDR3: TGTGCCAGCAGTGAAGTGGCAGGGGCCTCGTACGAGCAGTACTTC. It is translated as CASSEVAGASYEQYF.

The chain couples TRBV5-4 to TRBJ2-7, with D perhaps matching TRBD1 (8 bases). V lost 1 base and J 5 bases, leaving 10 bases between the germline ends. CDR1 and CDR2 from the germline V gene are SGHNT and YYREEE (reference sequence). The CDR3 is made up of 13 amino acids. The CDR3 region has the DNA TGTGCCAGCAGCTTGACAGGGGGGGACGAGCAGTACTTC. It codes for CASSLTGGDEQYF.

This clone was seen a few times. The chain employs TRBV2 and TRBJ2-5, with a weak D call TRBD1 (6 bases). This CDR3 is built from 12 residues. Per germline, CDR1 SNHLY and CDR2 FYNNEI. V gave up 11 bases and J gave up 2 bases, with 12 bases separating them. The CDR3 here is CAGGQRQETQYF. CDR3 DNA: TGTGCCGGAGGACAGCGGCAAGAGACCCAGTACTTC. Together with reference TRBV2 and TRBJ2-5, the CDR3 gives the full variable domain: EPEVTQTPSHQVTQMGQEVILRCVPISNHLYFYWYRQILGQKVEFLVSFYNNEISEKSEIFDDQFSVERPDGSNFTLKIRSTKLEDSAMYFCAGGQRQETQYFGPGTRLLVL.

The CDR3 DNA reads TGTGCCAGCAAGTTAAGCCCTGGCAATCAGCCCCAGCATTTT. It specifies CASKLSPGNQPQHF. The V and J genes are TRBV2 and TRBJ1-5; no firm D call. V shed 7 bases and J shed 2 bases, with 12 bases lying between them. Germline values: CDR1 SNHLY, CDR2 FYNNEI. The CDR3 has 14 residues.

This rearrangement joins TRBV13 to TRBJ2-3; D possibly corresponds to TRBD2 (5 bases). Trimming shortened V by 3 bases and J by 5 bases, and 12 bases separated the two germline ends. The germline gives CDR1 PRHDT, CDR2 FYEKMQ (reference sequence). The CDR3 loop spans 14 amino acids. The CDR3, as DNA: TGTGCCAGCAGCTTTCGCCCGGCGGGAGATACGCAGTATTTT. This sequence encodes CASSFRPAGDTQYF.

The gene calls are TRBV3-1 (or the pseudogene TRBV3-2) and TRBJ1-2; 10 bases map to TRBD1. The CDR3 totals 14 residues. Germline CDR1 LGHDT, CDR2 YNNKEL (reference sequence). The V gene end was trimmed by 3 bases and the J gene end by 6 bases; junction bases not matched to a gene: 4. This chain's CDR3 is CASSQGTGVNGYTF. The CDR3 DNA reads as TGTGCCAGCAGCCAGGGGACAGGGGTAAATGGCTACACCTTC.

The genes are TRBV6-5 and TRBJ1-2, with D tentatively TRBD1 (6 bases). The ends were cut back, 6 bases at V and 0 bases at J, with 8 bases in the middle. The CDR3 length is 13 residues. The germline gives CDR1 MNHEY, CDR2 SVGAGI. The CDR3 sequence: CASRGQTNYGYTF. The CDR3 DNA reads as TGTGCCAGCAGAGGACAGACTAACTATGGCTACACCTTC.

The gene calls are TRBV27 and TRBJ2-5; 10 nucleotides agree with TRBD1. Unmatched junction bases numbered 9, after V lost 0 bases and J lost 2 bases. The CDR3 spans 18 residues. CDR1 and CDR2 from the germline V gene are MNHEY and SMNVEV (reference sequence). CDR3 region: CASSLSWDRGAGQETQYF. The CDR3 nucleotides read TGTGCCAGCAGTTTATCATGGGACAGGGGAGCGGGACAAGAGACCCAGTACTTC.

This sequence joins TRBV4-3 and TRBJ2-7; D is undetermined. Trimming shortened V by 0 bases and J by 0 bases, and 6 bases separated the two germline ends. Germline loops: CDR1 LGHNA, CDR2 YSLEER. This CDR3 has 14 residues. The CDR3 protein is CASSQDTGSYEQYF. DNA of the CDR3: TGCGCCAGCAGCCAAGATACCGGCTCCTACGAGCAGTACTTC.

In this sample, this clone turned up once. The chain uses TRBV7-2 and TRBJ2-6; 9 positions match TRBD1. The V segment lost 4 bases and the J segment 3 bases; nucleotides outside the gene matches: 7. In germline, CDR1 is SGHTA, CDR2 FQGNSA. The CDR3 totals 17 residues. This CDR3 is CASSYGQGPIGANVLTF. CDR3 bases: TGTGCCAGCAGCTACGGACAGGGGCCGATTGGGGCCAACGTCCTGACTTTC.

This chain links TRBV27 with TRBJ1-4, with TRBD1 matching over 9 bases. V lost 6 bases, J lost 8 bases, and 7 bases stayed unmatched. This CDR3 region has 14 residues. The V gene's germline CDR1 is MNHEY and CDR2 SMNVEV (reference sequence). The DNA for the CDR3 is TGTGCCAGCAGCATCACAGGGGGCGTGGAAAAACTGTTTTTT. Its translation: CASSITGGVEKLFF.

V usage is TRBV19 and J usage is TRBJ1-6, with 7 positions matching TRBD1. V trimming: 5 bases; J trimming: 8 bases; junction bases outside the gene matches: 12. Germline V CDR1 and CDR2: LNHDA, SQIVND (reference sequence). The length of the CDR3 is 16 residues. CDR3: CASSLAYRGTDSPLHF. In nucleotides, the CDR3 is TGTGCCAGTAGTCTAGCCTACAGGGGTACGGATTCACCCCTCCACTTT.

This chain joins TRBV7-2 and TRBJ1-5, with a tentative D call TRBD1 (6 bases). This CDR3 comprises 16 residues. The V and J ends lost 2 bases and 5 bases respectively, with 16 bases between them. Germline loops: CDR1 SGHTA, CDR2 FQGNSA. The CDR3 DNA is TGTGCCAGCAGCTTATCGGAAGGGGGAATGGATCAGCCCCAGCATTTT. It is translated as CASSLSEGGMDQPQHF.

The chain carries TRBV3-1 (or the pseudogene TRBV3-2) and TRBJ2-7, with D possibly being TRBD1 (5 bases). V was pared by 3 bases and J by 12 bases, with 15 bases between. The germline gives CDR1 LGHDT, CDR2 YNNKEL (reference sequence). CDR3 size: 12 residues. The CDR3 loop reads CASSQATGLVYF. The CDR3 coding sequence is TGTGCCAGCAGCCAGGCAACAGGATTGGTGTACTTC.

The chain links TRBV6-2 or TRBV6-3 to TRBJ1-5, with TRBD1 identical over 8 bases. Germline lookup yields CDR1 MNHEY and CDR2 SVGEGT. The V segment lost 4 bases and the J segment 3 bases; nucleotides outside the gene matches: 11. The CDR3 has 17 amino acids. The CDR3: CASSFTDGTGYNQPQHF. In DNA, the CDR3 is TGTGCCAGCAGTTTCACCGACGGGACAGGATACAATCAGCCCCAGCATTTT.

V usage is TRBV5-1 and J usage is TRBJ1-4, with TRBD1 as a possible D gene (6 bases). The CDR3 is 15 amino acids. Germline values: CDR1 SGHRS, CDR2 YFSETQ. Between the trimmed V and J ends, which lost 0 bases and 5 bases, there was a span of 11 bases. CDR3 residues: CASSLAGQKNEKLFF. The CDR3 DNA sequence: TGCGCCAGCAGCTTGGCCGGACAGAAGAATGAAAAACTGTTTTTT.

The V and J genes are TRBV12-5 and TRBJ2-1; 12 bases map to TRBD1. This CDR3 spans 16 amino acids. Germline values: CDR1 LGHNT, CDR2 FRNRAP. V lost 2 bases to trimming and J lost 9 bases; unmatched junction nucleotides: 8. The CDR3 here is CASGLNVGQGAGEQFF. DNA of the CDR3: TGTGCTAGTGGTTTGAATGTGGGACAGGGGGCGGGTGAGCAGTTCTTC. The variable domain in full, with the rest retrieved from reference TRBV12-5 and TRBJ2-1, is DARVTQTPRHKVTEMGQEVTMRCQPILGHNTVFWYRQTMMQGLELLAYFRNRAPLDDSGMPKDRFSAEMPDATLATLKIQPSEPRDSAVYFCASGLNVGQGAGEQFFGPGTRLTVL.

V is TRBV6-5 and J is TRBJ2-1, with TRBD2 identical over 9 bases. J gave up 7 bases and V 2 bases, and 6 bases lay outside the gene matches. The CDR3 has 15 amino acids. Germline CDR1 is MNHEY and CDR2 is SVGAGI. CDR3: CASSYAGGPVNEQFF. The CDR3 nucleotides read TGTGCCAGCAGTTACGCGGGGGGGCCGGTGAATGAGCAGTTCTTC.

This clone was detected once. This chain uses TRBV6-6 with TRBJ1-2; the D gene is possibly TRBD1 (6 bases). CDR3 length equals 15 residues. Germline V CDR1 and CDR2: MNHNY, SVGAGI (reference sequence). V lost 6 bases and J 0 bases, leaving 14 bases between the germline ends. The CDR3 region is CASSSGEHSNYGYTF. The CDR3 bases are TGTGCCAGCAGCTCAGGGGAGCACTCTAACTATGGCTACACCTTC.

V gene TRBV18 combines with J gene TRBJ1-1; TRBD1 matches at 7 bases. V lost 3 bases, J lost 3 bases, and 7 bases stayed unmatched. The CDR3 runs 15 residues. In germline, CDR1 is KGHSH, CDR2 LQKENI. This CDR3 is CASSPRQGRDTEAFF. CDR3 DNA: TGTGCCAGCTCACCGCGACAGGGAAGGGACACTGAAGCTTTCTTT. Full variable domain (outside the CDR3, taken from reference TRBV18 and TRBJ1-1): NAGVMQNPRHLVRRRGQEARLRCSPMKGHSHVYWYRQLPEEGLKFMVYLQKENIIDESGMPKERFSAEFPKEGPSILRIQQVVRGDSAAYFCASSPRQGRDTEAFFGQGTRLTVV.